This entry lists 18 T cell receptor beta chains sequenced from one sample in a study of cytomegalovirus exposure and HLA in healthy donors. The primer mix had 60 Vbeta and 13 Jbeta primers. The data were produced by immunoSEQ multiplex PCR, yet TCRdb's version contains in-frame clones alone and is incomplete. The sample lists under 150,000 clones, 60% to 85% occurring once. The material sequenced was PBMCs. The receptor set was obtained from a woman under 30 in good health and CMV-seronegative.

In the case of this clone: Other DNA sequences in this specimen translate into the identical CDR3. V usage is TRBV5-1 and J usage is TRBJ1-1, with a weak D call TRBD1 (5 bases). V lost 3 bases and J lost 1, with 7 bases in between. The CDR3 has 13 amino acids. Germline CDR1 reads SGHRS; CDR2 reads YFSETQ. Here the CDR3 DNA reads TGCGCCAGCAGCTCAGGACAGAACACTGAAGCTTTCTTT. Its translation is CASSSGQNTEAFF.

This clone was observed a few times. The junction shows a germline mismatch at one end, possibly a read error. The chain employs TRBV2 and TRBJ2-7; D may be TRBD1 (5 bases). Germline-derived CDR1 and CDR2 are SNHLY and FYNNEI. This CDR3 is built from 14 residues. CDR3 sequence: CASREDSLRYEQYF. The CDR3 coding sequence is TGTGCCAGCAGAGAAGACAGTTTACGCTACGAGCAGTACTTC.

The V call is TRBV6-6, the J call TRBJ1-5, with D maybe TRBD1 (5 bases). Trimming removed 8 bases from V and 2 bases from J, with 10 bases in between. The V gene's germline CDR1 is MNHNY and CDR2 SVGAGI (reference sequence). CDR3 length equals 13 residues. The CDR3 nucleotides are TGTGCCAGCTCGGGGGGGGGCAATCAGCCCCAGCATTTT. It is translated as CASSGGGNQPQHF.

The J gene is TRBJ1-6, the V gene TRBV2, with unresolved D. V was trimmed by 3 bases and J by 9 bases, leaving 9 bases between them. CDR1 is SNHLY, CDR2 FYNNEI, per germline. The CDR3 has 13 residues. As DNA, the CDR3 is TGTGCCAGCAGTGATCGCGGTGGTTCACCCCTCCACTTT. Translated, it gives CASSDRGGSPLHF. Together with reference TRBV2 and TRBJ1-6, the CDR3 gives the full variable domain: EPEVTQTPSHQVTQMGQEVILRCVPISNHLYFYWYRQILGQKVEFLVSFYNNEISEKSEIFDDQFSVERPDGSNFTLKIRSTKLEDSAMYFCASSDRGGSPLHFGNGTRLTVT.

This chain uses TRBV6-4 with TRBJ2-5, with D possibly TRBD2 on 6 matching bases. Between the trimmed V and J ends, which lost 2 bases and 4 bases, there was a span of 14 bases. There are 15 residues in the CDR3. Germline assignment: CDR1 MRHNA and CDR2 SNTAGT. The CDR3 loop is CASSDLGRTRETQYF. The CDR3, as DNA: TGTGCCAGCAGTGACCTAGGGAGGACAAGAGAGACCCAGTACTTC.

The DNA for the CDR3 is TGTGCCAGTAGTATATTACTGGGGGCCGGTGACAATGAGCAGTTCTTC. Protein sequence: CASSILLGAGDNEQFF. The rearrangement joins TRBV19 to TRBJ2-1; a possible D gene is TRBD1 (6 bases). Germline loops: CDR1 LNHDA, CDR2 SQIVND (reference sequence). V was shortened by 2 bases and J by 5 bases, with 16 bases between the two germline ends. This CDR3 has 16 amino acids.

The table lists this clone with a count of one. V gene TRBV25-1 combines with J gene TRBJ2-3; 11 bases agree with TRBD2. V dropped 5 bases and J dropped 3; count of bases not matched to a gene: 7. CDR1 MGHDK and CDR2 SYGVNS come from the germline V gene. The CDR3 runs to 16 residues. The CDR3 loop reads CASSTSSGGLTDTQYF. The CDR3 DNA reads as TGTGCCAGCAGTACCTCTAGCGGGGGGTTAACAGATACGCAGTATTTT.

This clone showed up just a few times. This chain links TRBV5-1 with TRBJ2-1; 8 bases are a match to TRBD1. V lost 4 bases to trimming and J lost 6 bases; unmatched junction nucleotides: 6. The CDR3 runs 14 residues. CDR1 and CDR2 (germline): SGHRS, YFSETQ. This CDR3 is CASSLGQGGNEQFF. The CDR3 DNA reads as TGCGCCAGCAGCCTCGGACAGGGAGGCAATGAGCAGTTCTTC.

This clone was recorded once. This chain links TRBV9 with TRBJ2-2; 9 bases agree with TRBD1. The CDR3 has 14 amino acids. Germline V gives CDR1 SGDLS, CDR2 YYNGEE. V gave up 4 bases and J gave up 6 bases; unmatched junction bases: 4. This CDR3 reads CASSTDRGSGELFF. Written as DNA, the CDR3 is TGTGCCAGCAGCACCGACAGGGGGTCCGGGGAGCTGTTTTTT.

This clone has only one observation. The V gene is TRBV5-6, the J gene TRBJ2-2; no clear D. The CDR3 totals 16 residues. From germline, CDR1 is SGHDT and CDR2 YYEEEE. V gave up 0 bases and J gave up 7 bases, with 16 bases separating them. In DNA, the CDR3 is TGTGCCAGCAGCTTGGCAGGCTCCGGTTCCGTCGGGGAGCTGTTTTTT. Its protein is CASSLAGSGSVGELFF.

The chain has TRBV27 and TRBJ2-2; perhaps TRBD2 as D (6 bases). The CDR3 length is 15 residues. The germline V gene encodes CDR1 MNHEY and CDR2 SMNVEV (reference sequence). Trimming removed 8 bases at V and 4 bases at J, with 17 bases between. CDR3 region: CASGDRGISTGELFF. In nucleotides, the CDR3 is TGTGCCAGCGGGGACCGGGGGATTAGCACCGGGGAGCTGTTTTTT.

This chain links TRBV5-1 with TRBJ1-4; a possible D gene is TRBD1 (6 bases). The length of the CDR3 is 15 residues. CDR1 and CDR2 (germline): SGHRS, YFSETQ. Trimming left V 3 bases short and J 5 bases short, with 14 bases between. CDR3 in DNA: TGCGCCAGCAGCTCAACAGGGAGGGGGAATGAAAAACTGTTTTTT. It is translated as CASSSTGRGNEKLFF.

For the CDR3, the DNA is TGCGCCAGCAGCTCCCCGGGGGAGGGTAATGAAAAACTGTTTTTT. Translating gives CASSSPGEGNEKLFF. V usage is TRBV5-1 and J usage is TRBJ1-4; TRBD1 is a possible D gene (5 bases). Per germline, CDR1 SGHRS and CDR2 YFSETQ. V was clipped by 3 bases and J by 4 bases, with 13 bases between them. CDR3 length: 15 residues.

V and J are TRBV30 and TRBJ2-5; TRBD2 aligns across 10 bases. The CDR3 spans 17 residues. The germline V gene has CDR1 GTSNPN and CDR2 SVGIG (reference sequence). V lost 0 bases, J lost 4 bases, and 11 bases stayed unmatched. In DNA form, the CDR3 reads TGTGCCTGGAGTGTAAAGCCGGGACTAGCGACTGGAGAGACCCAGTACTTC. Protein product: CAWSVKPGLATGETQYF.

As for this clone: Its ends do not fully match the called genes, so a read error is possible. The CDR3 here is CAWSGPGLSF. The CDR3 nucleotides read TGTGCCTGGAGTGGCCCCGGACTCAGCTTC. The chain employs TRBV30 and TRBJ2-7, with D possibly matching TRBD2 (5 bases). This CDR3 has 10 residues. CDR1 and CDR2 (germline): GTSNPN, SVGIG (reference sequence). The entire variable domain, with the rest obtained from reference TRBV30 and TRBJ2-7, is as follows: SQTIHQWPATLVQPVGSPLSLECTVEGTSNPNLYWYRQAAGRGLQLLFYSVGIGQISSEVPQNLSASRPQDRQFILSSKKLLLSDSGFYLCAWSGPGLSFGPGTRLTVT.

The rearrangement uses TRBV7-6 and TRBJ2-2; D call uncertain. Trimming left V 4 bases short and J 6 bases short, with 3 bases between. The CDR3 has 11 residues. The germline gives CDR1 SGHVS, CDR2 FNYEAQ. CDR3 protein: CASSSPGELFF. The CDR3 DNA reads TGTGCCAGCAGCTCTCCCGGGGAGCTGTTTTTT.

The rearrangement links TRBV11-2 to TRBJ1-4; D perhaps matches TRBD1 (6 bases). The ends were cut back, 4 bases at V and 10 bases at J, with 19 bases in the middle. The germline V gene has CDR1 SGHAT and CDR2 FQNNGV. This CDR3 region has 15 residues. Here the CDR3 reads CASSSLYRVDVKLFF. As DNA, the CDR3 is TGTGCCAGCAGCTCCCTATACAGGGTAGACGTAAAACTGTTTTTT. The variable domain in full, with the rest retrieved from reference TRBV11-2 and TRBJ1-4, is EAGVAQSPRYKIIEKRQSVAFWCNPISGHATLYWYQQILGQGPKLLIQFQNNGVVDDSQLPKDRFSAERLKGVDSTLKIQPAKLEDSAVYLCASSSLYRVDVKLFFGSGTQLSVL.

The gene calls are TRBV13 and TRBJ1-1, with TRBD1 matching 8 bases. CDR3 size: 19 residues. V was clipped by 4 bases and J by 4 bases; unmatched bases: 20. The V gene's germline CDR1 is PRHDT and CDR2 FYEKMQ (reference sequence). CDR3 loop: CASSSNHRQGRSGPTEAFF. As DNA, the CDR3 is TGTGCCAGCAGCTCTAACCACCGACAGGGGCGAAGCGGGCCCACTGAAGCTTTCTTT.